This section outlines one T cell receptor (beta chain) sequence together with its context. The entry originates in a study of cytomegalovirus exposure and HLA in healthy donors. PCR used 60 Vbeta primers and 13 Jbeta primers. The repertoire was sequenced with immunoSEQ multiplex PCR; TCRdb's copy has only in-frame clones and lacks some. The repertoire holds about 96,000 clones, with 65% to 80% as singletons. The CDR3 consists of 16 residues. Looked up from germline, CDR1 is MDHEN and CDR2 is SYDVKM. V shed 2 bases and J 0 bases; nucleotides not matched to a gene: 5. This chain uses TRBV28 with TRBJ1-1; 8 positions match TRBD1. The TCR comes from a female donor in good health and CMV-seropositive. Sequenced: PBMCs. Written as DNA, the CDR3 is TGTGCCAGCAGTTTACAAATGGGACAGGTGAACACTGAAGCTTTCTTT. The encoded protein is CASSLQMGQVNTEAFF.